This entry describes one T cell receptor beta chain. Its antigen is currently not known. No much larger clone exists at a distance of one base, and base qualities are not known. This sample stems from a study of CD8 T cells in Susac syndrome (dated by TCRdb to 2018 to 2020). Broadly, across the study: Of the Susac syndrome patients who were sequenced, more than 5 had clinically active disease and about 8 were in clinical remission. At the time of blood withdrawal, Susac syndrome patients were either therapy-naive, taking corticosteroids (with some also receiving IVIg), or on IVIg alone. Whether CD8+ T cell activation and differentiation in Susac syndrome was antigen driven was tested using repertoire sequencing.

Peripheral blood CD8+ and CD4+ T cells from healthy donors, Susac syndrome patients and multiple sclerosis patients were profiled by high-throughput TCR beta sequencing. The Susac syndrome patients fulfilled recently defined diagnostic criteria for definite or probable disease. Bulk CD8+ and CD4+ T cells were purified by magnetic negative isolation, while CD8+ TEMRA cells were enriched using FACS. Blood was collected in EDTA tubes and processed within 24 hours, with PBMCs isolated through density gradient centrifugation. PBMCs intended for TCR sequencing were cryopreserved in liquid nitrogen and were subsequently thawed in a 37 degrees C water bath. Purity of sorted or isolated CD4+, CD8+ and CD8+ TEMRA cells was at least 90%. RNA was extracted using the RNeasy kit, and about 0.5 to 1 microgram was reverse transcribed with random hexamers. The immunoSEQ multiplex PCR assay, which covers 54 Vbeta and 13 Jbeta segments, was used to amplify TCR beta CDR3 regions. Bias from PCR amplification was corrected by using a synthetic template baseline for primer optimization and for computational correction. From the authors' description of their analysis: Reads were assigned to V, D and J genes according to IMGT and analyzed in immunoSEQ Analyzer, with only productive sequences retained. Clonality was computed as one minus Shannon entropy normalized by log2 of the number of productive unique sequences. For each patient and control, public and private clones were evaluated within the 100 most prevalent clones. A clone was defined as Susac-specific if it was absent from the healthy and MS cohorts, from roughly 980 published viral clones and from other ImmuneACCESS disease sequences. The public reads were reprocessed in TCRdb via fastp at Q25 and MiXCR, keeping in-frame beta chains. Rows with one shared CDR3 protein collapse into an entry with the most common genes and DNA. The authors' filters were not applied to this entry. The sample table contains roughly 190,000 distinct CDR3 sequences; only one count was recorded for roughly 90% of them. The ten biggest clones cover approximately 0.086% of the sample.

Summary of the overall study and its limitations: The number of individuals in the TCR sequencing and HLA analysis was recognized as being relatively small. The CD4+ T cell repertoire of patients with Susac syndrome showed no detectable clonal expansion.

The origin of this receptor is a human donor with Susac syndrome. What was sequenced was CD4+ T cells from PBMCs.

CDR3 region: CATSDGGLYGYTF. The nucleotide sequence reads TGTGCCACCAGTGATGGGGGGCTCTATGGCTACACCTTC. Here the chain combines TRBV24-1 and TRBJ1-2, and the D gene may be TRBD1, 6 bases matching. The trim is 3 bases for V and 4 bases for J, with a gap of 8 bases between the germline ends. From a lookup of the germline V gene, CDR1 and CDR2 are KGHDR and SFDVKD. Counted from cysteine to phenylalanine, this CDR3 has 13 amino acids. Only CDR3 DNA is held: 39 bases, read in frame from base 1.